Sequencing of this T cell receptor beta chain was carried out in a study of blood T cell repertoires in COVID-19 (TCRdb year 2020). In terms of the full investigation: The collaborator samples originated in the United States, Italy and Spain and spanned the acute and convalescent phases of COVID-19. The material from the prospective study consisted of cDNA or gDNA derived from T cells, B-cell-depleted T cells, or PBMCs. Deeply sampled blood TCRbeta repertoires from subjects exposed to, actively infected with, or recovered from COVID-19 were included in the dataset. A freely available public database, intended as a resource for researchers studying the immune response to SARS-CoV-2, is where the repertoires were released. Samples came from the ongoing ImmuneRACE study (first 160 participants) plus 1,254 subjects from 6 global collaborators. A de-identified subject ID, COVID-19 status, age in years and sex were almost always included in the sample metadata. HLA class I and class II types, where available, came from metadata supplied by the sample provider rather than from assay-based typing.

Whole blood was collected in K2EDTA tubes by collaborating institutions according to the institutions' own protocols. For TCRbeta analysis, collaborators shipped samples as frozen whole blood, isolated PBMCs, or DNA extracted from either of those sample types. TCRbeta CDR3 regions were amplified from genomic DNA by means of the immunoSEQ Assay, a bias-controlled multiplex PCR. For the original study's pipeline: Nucleated cell counts per sample were estimated from amplification of reference gene primers within the assay. To quantify the absolute abundance of each unique TCRbeta CDR3 rearrangement, sequence reads were collapsed and filtered. For each sample, productive Simpson clonality was calculated as the square root of Simpson's diversity index over productive rearrangements. TCRdb re-hosts the immuneACCESS table, in-frame sequences only. Its copies lack some clones; in the studies checked, an unresolved V gene accounts for under half of them, and the cause for the rest is not known. The V and J calls and clone size come from that table; D and trimming were worked out from the DNA. The sample has 73,000 or so clones on record, around four fifths of them singletons. Together, the top ten hold less than 25% of the sample.

Points on this clone: The target of this receptor is not known. Base qualities are not at hand, and no much larger clone is one base apart.

V was cut back by 0 bases and J by 3 bases, leaving a gap of 11 bases between them. Its CDR3 holds 16 amino acids, cysteine through phenylalanine. The DNA shown is the 48-base CDR3, in frame from base 1. From a lookup of the germline V gene, CDR1 and CDR2 are MRHNA and SNTAGT. Beyond this particular receptor, the publication reports: The quantity of clinical and demographic metadata differed by source and by participant and was supplied without curation.

Recombination linked TRBV6-4 to TRBJ1-4; TRBD1 is a possible D gene, resting on 5 matching bases. The material sequenced was peripheral blood. This receptor was identified in a man between 60 and 70 years old with acute or convalescent COVID-19. The encoded CDR3 is CASSDSPGNPNEKLFF. The DNA sequence reads TGTGCCAGCAGTGACTCCCCAGGGAACCCTAATGAAAAACTGTTTTTT.